These 7 T cell receptor beta chains were sequenced from one sample in a study of early T cells in non-severe SARS-CoV-2 infection. TCRdb re-derived calls from the 5' RACE reads in MiXCR, one entry per CDR3 protein. The table lists fewer than 80,000 distinct CDR3 sequences, 10% to 15% of them singletons. The sample comprised whole blood. The receptors stem from an adult who was a healthcare worker with PCR-confirmed SARS-CoV-2 infection or an uninfected control (not recorded which).

This clonotype was detected only a few times. The rearrangement joins TRBV6-4 to TRBJ2-2; 9 nucleotides match TRBD1. V was clipped by 5 bases and J by 1 base; unmatched bases: 5. The germline V gene has CDR1 MRHNA and CDR2 SNTAGT. CDR3 size: 16 residues. The CDR3 coding sequence is TGTGCCAGCAGTTCCGGGACAGGGAGGAACACCGGGGAGCTGTTTTTT. It specifies CASSSGTGRNTGELFF.

The sample holds a few counts of this clonotype. The chain couples TRBV24-1 to TRBJ2-4, with TRBD1 matching over 10 bases. The germline V gene has CDR1 KGHDR and CDR2 SFDVKD. The CDR3 is 16 amino acids. V was clipped by 4 bases and J by 1 base; unmatched bases: 3. The DNA of the CDR3 is TGTGCCACCAGTGACGACAGGGGGCCGGCCAAAAACATTCAGTACTTC. Protein sequence: CATSDDRGPAKNIQYF.

There are a few counts of this clonotype. The V call is TRBV5-4, the J call TRBJ2-3, with 8 bases matching TRBD2. The CDR3 sequence is 15 residues long. Trimming took 6 bases from V and 4 from J; bases not matched to a gene: 10. Germline-derived CDR1 and CDR2 are SGHNT and YYREEE (reference sequence). The chain's CDR3 is CASNSAGGNSDTQYF. DNA of the CDR3: TGTGCCAGCAACTCGGCGGGAGGTAACTCAGATACGCAGTATTTT. Supplemented by reference TRBV5-4 and TRBJ2-3, the full variable domain reads ETGVTQSPTHLIKTRGQQVTLRCSSQSGHNTVSWYQQALGQGPQFIFQYYREEENGRGNFPPRFSGLQFPNYSSELNVNALELDDSALYLCASNSAGGNSDTQYFGPGTRLTVL.

The chain couples TRBV20-1 to TRBJ2-2, with 7 bases that match TRBD2. The V and J ends lost 6 bases and 3 bases, in that order; junction bases with no gene match: 7. The CDR3 runs to 14 residues. Germline CDR1 is DFQATT and CDR2 is SNEGSKA (reference sequence). The CDR3 protein is CSAVYSGYTGELFF. The CDR3 coding sequence is TGCAGTGCCGTTTATAGCGGGTACACCGGGGAGCTGTTTTTT.

The CDR3 loop reads CASRVDIPYGYTF. In DNA form, the CDR3 reads TGTGCAAGTCGCGTAGACATCCCCTATGGCTACACCTTC. The V and J genes are TRBV12-2 and TRBJ1-2. TRBV12-2 constitutes a pseudogene. The CDR3 consists of 13 residues.

This clonotype was recorded at least ten times. V and J are TRBV5-1 and TRBJ2-1; unclear D gene. Germline CDR1 is SGHRS and CDR2 is YFSETQ. V gave up 4 bases and J gave up 8 bases, with 7 bases separating them. CDR3 length: 11 residues. DNA for the CDR3: TGCGCCAGCAGCCTGACCCATGAGCAGTTCTTC. Translated, it gives CASSLTHEQFF.

DNA for the CDR3: TGCGCCAGCAGTTCTCGGGGAAACCTCTACGACGAGCAGTACTTC. It yields the protein CASSSRGNLYDEQYF. V usage is TRBV5-1 and J usage is TRBJ2-7; D is perhaps TRBD2 (5 bases). V lost 5 bases to trimming and J lost 5 bases, with 20 bases between them. Germline V gene data show CDR1 as SGHRS and CDR2 as YFSETQ. CDR3 length: 15 residues.